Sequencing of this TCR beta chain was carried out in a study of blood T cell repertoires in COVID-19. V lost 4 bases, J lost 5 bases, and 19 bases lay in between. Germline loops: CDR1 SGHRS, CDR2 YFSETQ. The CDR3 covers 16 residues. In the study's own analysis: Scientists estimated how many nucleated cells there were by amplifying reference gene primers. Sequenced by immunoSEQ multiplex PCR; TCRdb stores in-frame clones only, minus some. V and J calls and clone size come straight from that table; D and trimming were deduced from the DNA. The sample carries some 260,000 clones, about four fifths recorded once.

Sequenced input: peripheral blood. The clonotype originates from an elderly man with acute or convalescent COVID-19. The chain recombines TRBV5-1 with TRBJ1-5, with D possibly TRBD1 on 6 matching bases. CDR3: CASSIGGPGADQPQHF. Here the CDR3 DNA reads TGCGCCAGCAGCATCGGGGGGCCGGGGGCAGATCAGCCCCAGCATTTT.